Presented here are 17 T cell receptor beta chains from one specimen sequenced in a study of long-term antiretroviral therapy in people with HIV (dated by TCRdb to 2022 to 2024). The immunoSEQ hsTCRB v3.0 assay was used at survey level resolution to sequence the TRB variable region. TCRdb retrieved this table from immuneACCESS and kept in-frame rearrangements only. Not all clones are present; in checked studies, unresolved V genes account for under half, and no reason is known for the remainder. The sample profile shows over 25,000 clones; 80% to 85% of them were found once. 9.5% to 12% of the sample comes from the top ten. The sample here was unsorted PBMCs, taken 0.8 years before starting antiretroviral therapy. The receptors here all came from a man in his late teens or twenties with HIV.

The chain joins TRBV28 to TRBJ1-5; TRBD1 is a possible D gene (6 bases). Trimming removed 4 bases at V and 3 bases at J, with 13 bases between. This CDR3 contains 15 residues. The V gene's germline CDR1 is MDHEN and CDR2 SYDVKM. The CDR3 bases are TGTGCCAGCAGTTCCCAGGACAGCCTCAATCAGCCCCAGCATTTT. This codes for CASSSQDSLNQPQHF. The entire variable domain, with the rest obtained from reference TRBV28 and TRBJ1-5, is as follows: DVKVTQSSRYLVKRTGEKVFLECVQDMDHENMFWYRQDPGLGLRLIYFSYDVKMKEKGDIPEGYSVSREKKERFSLILESASTNQTSMYLCASSSQDSLNQPQHFGDGTRLSIL.

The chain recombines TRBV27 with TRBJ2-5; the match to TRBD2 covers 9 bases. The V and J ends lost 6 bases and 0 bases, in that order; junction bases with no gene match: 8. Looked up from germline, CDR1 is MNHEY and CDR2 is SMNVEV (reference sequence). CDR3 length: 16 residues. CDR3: CASSPSGGPDQETQYF. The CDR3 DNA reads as TGTGCCAGCAGCCCCAGCGGGGGGCCTGACCAAGAGACCCAGTACTTC.

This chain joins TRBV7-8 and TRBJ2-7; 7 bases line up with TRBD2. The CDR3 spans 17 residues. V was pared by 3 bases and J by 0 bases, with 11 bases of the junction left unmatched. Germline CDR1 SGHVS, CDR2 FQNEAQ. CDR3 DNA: TGTGCCAGCAGCTTTGCCCGGCGGGGAGGGACCTCCTACGAGCAGTACTTC. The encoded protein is CASSFARRGGTSYEQYF. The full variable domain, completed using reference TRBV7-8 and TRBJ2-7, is GAGVSQSPRYKVAKRGQDVALRCDPISGHVSLFWYQQALGQGPEFLTYFQNEAQLDKSGLPSDRFFAERPEGSVSTLKIQRTQQEDSAVYLCASSFARRGGTSYEQYFGPGTRLTVT.

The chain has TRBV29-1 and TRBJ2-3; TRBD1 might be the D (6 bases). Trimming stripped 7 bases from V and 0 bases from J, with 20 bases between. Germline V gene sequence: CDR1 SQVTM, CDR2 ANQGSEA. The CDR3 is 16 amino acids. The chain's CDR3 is CSARTTGPSSTDTQYF. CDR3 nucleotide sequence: TGCAGCGCCAGAACAACAGGGCCTTCTAGCACAGATACGCAGTATTTT.

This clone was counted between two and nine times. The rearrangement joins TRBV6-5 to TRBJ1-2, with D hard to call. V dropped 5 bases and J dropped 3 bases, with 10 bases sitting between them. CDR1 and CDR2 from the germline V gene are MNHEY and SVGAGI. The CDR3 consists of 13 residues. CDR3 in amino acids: CASSTTSYYGYTF. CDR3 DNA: TGTGCCAGCAGTACTACAAGTTACTATGGCTACACCTTC.

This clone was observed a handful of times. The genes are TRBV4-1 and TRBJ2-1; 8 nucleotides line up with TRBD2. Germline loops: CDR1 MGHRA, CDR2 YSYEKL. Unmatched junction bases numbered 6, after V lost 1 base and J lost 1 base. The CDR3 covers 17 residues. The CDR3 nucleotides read TGCGCCAGCAGCCAAGTCGTAGCGGGACCGTCCTACAATGAGCAGTTCTTC. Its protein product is CASSQVVAGPSYNEQFF.

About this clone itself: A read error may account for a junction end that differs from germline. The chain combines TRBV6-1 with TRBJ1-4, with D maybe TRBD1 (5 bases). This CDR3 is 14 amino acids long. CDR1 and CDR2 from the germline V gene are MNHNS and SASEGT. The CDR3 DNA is TGTGCCAGCAGTGAGGGACTAGATAATGGAAAACTGTTTTTT. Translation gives CASSEGLDNGKLFF.

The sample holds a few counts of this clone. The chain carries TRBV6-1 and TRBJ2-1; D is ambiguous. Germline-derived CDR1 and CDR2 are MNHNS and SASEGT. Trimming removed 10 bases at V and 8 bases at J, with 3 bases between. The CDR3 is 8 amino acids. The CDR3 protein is CATDEQFF. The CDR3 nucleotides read TGTGCCACAGATGAGCAGTTCTTC.

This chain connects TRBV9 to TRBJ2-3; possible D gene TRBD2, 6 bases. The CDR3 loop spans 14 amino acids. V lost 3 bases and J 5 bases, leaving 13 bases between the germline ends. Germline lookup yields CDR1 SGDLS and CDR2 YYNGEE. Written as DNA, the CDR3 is TGTGCCAGCAGCGCTCGGGACTTTAGAGATACGCAGTATTTT. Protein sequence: CASSARDFRDTQYF.

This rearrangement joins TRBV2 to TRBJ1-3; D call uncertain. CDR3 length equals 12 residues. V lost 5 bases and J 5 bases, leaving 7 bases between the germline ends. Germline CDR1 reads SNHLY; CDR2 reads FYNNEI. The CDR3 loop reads CASSISRNTIYF. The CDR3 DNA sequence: TGTGCCAGCAGTATCTCGAGAAACACCATATATTTT. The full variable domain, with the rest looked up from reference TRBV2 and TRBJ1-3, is EPEVTQTPSHQVTQMGQEVILRCVPISNHLYFYWYRQILGQKVEFLVSFYNNEISEKSEIFDDQFSVERPDGSNFTLKIRSTKLEDSAMYFCASSISRNTIYFGEGSWLTVV.

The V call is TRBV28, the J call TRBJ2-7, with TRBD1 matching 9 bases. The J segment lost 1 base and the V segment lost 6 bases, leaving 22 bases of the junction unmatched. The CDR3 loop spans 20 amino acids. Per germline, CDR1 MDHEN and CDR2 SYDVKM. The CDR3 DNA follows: TGTGCCAGCAGCCTTCCTCTCTTTCCCCGGACAGGGGAGGTTTCCTACGAGCAGTACTTC. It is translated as CASSLPLFPRTGEVSYEQYF. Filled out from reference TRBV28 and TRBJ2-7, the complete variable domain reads DVKVTQSSRYLVKRTGEKVFLECVQDMDHENMFWYRQDPGLGLRLIYFSYDVKMKEKGDIPEGYSVSREKKERFSLILESASTNQTSMYLCASSLPLFPRTGEVSYEQYFGPGTRLTVT.

The CDR3 nucleotides read TGTGCCAGCAGCTTAGACGGGGGGTCCGGGGAGCTGTTTTTT. Its protein product is CASSLDGGSGELFF. This chain links TRBV7-6 with TRBJ2-2; TRBD2 aligns across 7 bases. Germline CDR1 reads SGHVS; CDR2 reads FNYEAQ. The V segment lost 1 base and the J segment 6 bases; nucleotides outside the gene matches: 2. The CDR3 totals 14 residues.

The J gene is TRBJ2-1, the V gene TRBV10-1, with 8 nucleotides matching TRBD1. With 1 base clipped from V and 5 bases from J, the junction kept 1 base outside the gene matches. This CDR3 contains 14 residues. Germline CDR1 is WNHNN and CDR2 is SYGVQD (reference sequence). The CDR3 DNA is TGCGCCAGCAGTGAGTGGGGACAGGACAATGAGCAGTTCTTC. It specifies CASSEWGQDNEQFF.

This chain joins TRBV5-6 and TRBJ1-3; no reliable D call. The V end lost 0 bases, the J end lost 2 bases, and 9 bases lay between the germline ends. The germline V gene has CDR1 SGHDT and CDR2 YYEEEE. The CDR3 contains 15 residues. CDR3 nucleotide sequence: TGTGCCAGCAGCTTGGTGGCTTTGGCTGGAAACACCATATATTTT. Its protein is CASSLVALAGNTIYF.

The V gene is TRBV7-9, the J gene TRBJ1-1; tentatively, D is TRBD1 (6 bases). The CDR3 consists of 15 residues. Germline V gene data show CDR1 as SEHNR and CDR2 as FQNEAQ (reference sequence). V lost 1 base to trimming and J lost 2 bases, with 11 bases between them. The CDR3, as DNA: TGTGCCAGCAGCTTAGTCGGGACACTCAACACTGAAGCTTTCTTT. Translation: CASSLVGTLNTEAFF.

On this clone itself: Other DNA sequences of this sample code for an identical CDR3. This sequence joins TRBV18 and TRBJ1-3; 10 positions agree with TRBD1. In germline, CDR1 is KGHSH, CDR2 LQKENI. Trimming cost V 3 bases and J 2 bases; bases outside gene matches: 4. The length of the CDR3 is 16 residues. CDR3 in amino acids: CASSPGGQGPGNTIYF. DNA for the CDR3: TGTGCCAGCTCACCCGGGGGACAGGGGCCTGGAAACACCATATATTTT.

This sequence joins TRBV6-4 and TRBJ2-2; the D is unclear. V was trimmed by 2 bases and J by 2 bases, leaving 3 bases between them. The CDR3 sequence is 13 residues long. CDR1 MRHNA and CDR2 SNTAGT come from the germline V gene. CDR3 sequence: CASSDTNTGELFF. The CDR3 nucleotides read TGTGCCAGCAGTGACACTAACACCGGGGAGCTGTTTTTT.